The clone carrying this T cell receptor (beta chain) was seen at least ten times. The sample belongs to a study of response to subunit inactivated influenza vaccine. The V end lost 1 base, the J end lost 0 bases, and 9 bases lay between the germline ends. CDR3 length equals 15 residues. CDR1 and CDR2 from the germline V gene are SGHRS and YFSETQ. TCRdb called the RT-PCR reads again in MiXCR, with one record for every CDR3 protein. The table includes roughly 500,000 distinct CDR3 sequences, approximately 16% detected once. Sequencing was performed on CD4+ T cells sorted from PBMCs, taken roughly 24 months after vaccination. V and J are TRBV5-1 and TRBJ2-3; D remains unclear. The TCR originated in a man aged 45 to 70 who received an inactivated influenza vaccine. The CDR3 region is CASSLSGTSTDTQYF. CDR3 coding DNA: TGCGCCAGCAGCTTGTCGGGCACTAGCACAGATACGCAGTATTTT.